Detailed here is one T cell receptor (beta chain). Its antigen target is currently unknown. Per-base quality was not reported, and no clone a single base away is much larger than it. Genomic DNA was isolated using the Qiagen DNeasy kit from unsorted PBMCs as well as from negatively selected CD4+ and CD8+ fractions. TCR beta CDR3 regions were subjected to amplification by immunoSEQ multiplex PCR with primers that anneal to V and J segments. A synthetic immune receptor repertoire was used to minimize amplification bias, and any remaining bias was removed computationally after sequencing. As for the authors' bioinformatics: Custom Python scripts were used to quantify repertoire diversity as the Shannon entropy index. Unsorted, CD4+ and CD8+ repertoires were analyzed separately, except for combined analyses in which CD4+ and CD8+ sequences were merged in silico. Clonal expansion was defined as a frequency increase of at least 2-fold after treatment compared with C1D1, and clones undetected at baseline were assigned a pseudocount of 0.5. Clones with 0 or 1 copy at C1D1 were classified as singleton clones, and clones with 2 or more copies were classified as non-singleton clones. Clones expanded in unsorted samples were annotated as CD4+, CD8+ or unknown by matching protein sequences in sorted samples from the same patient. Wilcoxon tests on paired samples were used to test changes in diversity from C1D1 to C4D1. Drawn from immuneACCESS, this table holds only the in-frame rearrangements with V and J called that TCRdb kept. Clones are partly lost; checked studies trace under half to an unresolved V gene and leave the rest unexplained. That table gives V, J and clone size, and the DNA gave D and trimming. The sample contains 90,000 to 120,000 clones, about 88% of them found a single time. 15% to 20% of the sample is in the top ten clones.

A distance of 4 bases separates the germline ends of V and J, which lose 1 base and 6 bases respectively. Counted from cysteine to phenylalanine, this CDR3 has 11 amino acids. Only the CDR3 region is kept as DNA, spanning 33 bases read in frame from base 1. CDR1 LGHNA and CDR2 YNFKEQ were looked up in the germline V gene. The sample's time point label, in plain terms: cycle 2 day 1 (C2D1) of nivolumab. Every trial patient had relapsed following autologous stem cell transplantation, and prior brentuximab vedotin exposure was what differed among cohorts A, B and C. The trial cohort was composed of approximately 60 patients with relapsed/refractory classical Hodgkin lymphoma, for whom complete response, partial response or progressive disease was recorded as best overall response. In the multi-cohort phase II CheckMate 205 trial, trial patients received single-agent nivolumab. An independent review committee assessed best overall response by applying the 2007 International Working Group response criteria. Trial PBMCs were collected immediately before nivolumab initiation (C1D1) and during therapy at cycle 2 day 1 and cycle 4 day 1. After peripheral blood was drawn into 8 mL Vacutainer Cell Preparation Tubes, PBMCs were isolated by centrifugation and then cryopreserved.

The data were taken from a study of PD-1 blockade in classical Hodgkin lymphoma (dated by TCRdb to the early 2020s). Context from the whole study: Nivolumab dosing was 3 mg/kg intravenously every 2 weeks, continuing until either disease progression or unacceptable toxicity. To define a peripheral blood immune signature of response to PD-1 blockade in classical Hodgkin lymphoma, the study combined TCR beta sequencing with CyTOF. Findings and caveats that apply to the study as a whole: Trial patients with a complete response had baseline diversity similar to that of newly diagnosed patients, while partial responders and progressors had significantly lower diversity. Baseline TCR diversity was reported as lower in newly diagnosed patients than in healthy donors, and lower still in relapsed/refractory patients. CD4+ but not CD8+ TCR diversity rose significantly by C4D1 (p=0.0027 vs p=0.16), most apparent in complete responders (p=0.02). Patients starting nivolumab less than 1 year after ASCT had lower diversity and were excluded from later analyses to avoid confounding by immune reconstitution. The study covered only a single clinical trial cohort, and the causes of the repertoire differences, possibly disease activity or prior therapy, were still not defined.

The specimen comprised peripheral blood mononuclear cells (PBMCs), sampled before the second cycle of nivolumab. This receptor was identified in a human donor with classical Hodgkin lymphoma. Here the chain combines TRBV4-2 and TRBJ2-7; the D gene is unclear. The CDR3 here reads CASSQVGEQYF. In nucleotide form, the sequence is TGTGCCAGCAGCCAAGTGGGCGAGCAGTACTTC.